The sequence of this T cell receptor (beta chain) was determined in a study of T cells in Graves' hyperthyroidism and ophthalmopathy. The germline CDR1 and CDR2 sequences are LGHDT and YNNKEL (reference sequence). Between the trimmed V and J ends, which lost 0 bases and 0 bases, there was a span of 12 bases. The CDR3 is 17 amino acids. This clonotype has a count of ten or more. Patients were excluded for uncontrolled infection, other autoimmune disease, pregnancy or lactation. Cells are PBMCs isolated from roughly 9.2 ml of fresh blood. TCR beta CDR3 regions were amplified from RNA transcripts. The HTBI primer set drove a first-round RT-PCR of the TCR CDR3. TCRdb itself ran the multiplex PCR reads through MiXCR, one entry per CDR3 protein. The sample includes fewer than 700,000 distinct CDR3 sequences, 17% of them seen just once.

The sequenced sample consisted of blood. This chain joins TRBV3-1 and TRBJ2-1; D is perhaps TRBD1 (6 bases). The receptor was isolated from a woman under 30 with Graves' ophthalmopathy. The CDR3 coding sequence is TGTGCCAGCAGCCAAGATCGTCCAGGGGACTCCTACAATGAGCAGTTCTTC. Its protein product is CASSQDRPGDSYNEQFF.